In this sample, the clone carrying this TCR beta chain turned up many times. Its antigen is still unknown. The sample belongs to a study of naive and memory T cell subsets. Study conclusions and caveats: A clonotype means one alpha or beta sequence, not an alpha/beta pair.

The CDR3 is 10 amino acids. The V and J ends lost 5 bases and 3 bases respectively, with 2 bases between them. Germline CDR1 and CDR2: MNHEY and SVGEGT. After the first PCR, alpha and beta chain libraries were processed separately. An equimolar mix of two oligonucleotides served as the beta constant-region primer for TRBC1 and TRBC2. A 12-nucleotide UMI and the SP2 primer were added to the cDNA 3' end by oligonucleotide ligation. Each CDR3 protein gets one entry after TCRdb re-called the UMI-ligation and nested PCR reads with MiXCR. Altogether 130,000 to 150,000 distinct CDR3 sequences are present, about a sixth being singletons, with the ten largest covering 0.14% to 0.15%.

Sequenced material: naive CD4+ T cells from blood. This clonotype was obtained from a human donor in good health. The gene calls are TRBV6-2 or TRBV6-3 and TRBJ2-7; D is uncertain. The chain's CDR3 is CASSDYEQYF. The CDR3 bases are TGTGCCAGCAGTGACTACGAGCAGTACTTC.